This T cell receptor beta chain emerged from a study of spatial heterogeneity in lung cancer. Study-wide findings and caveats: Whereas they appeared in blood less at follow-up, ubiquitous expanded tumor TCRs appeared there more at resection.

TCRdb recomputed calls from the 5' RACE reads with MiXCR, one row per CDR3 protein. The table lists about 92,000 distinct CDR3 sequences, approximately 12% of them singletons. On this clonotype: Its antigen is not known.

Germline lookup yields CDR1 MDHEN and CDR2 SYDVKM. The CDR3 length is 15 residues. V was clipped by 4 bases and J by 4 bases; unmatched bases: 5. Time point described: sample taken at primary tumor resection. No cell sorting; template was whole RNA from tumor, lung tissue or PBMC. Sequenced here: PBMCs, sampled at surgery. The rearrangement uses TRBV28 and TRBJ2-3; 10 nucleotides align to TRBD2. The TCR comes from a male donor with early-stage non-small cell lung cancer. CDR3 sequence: CASSSSGGLADTQYF. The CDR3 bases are TGTGCCAGCAGTTCTAGCGGGGGCCTTGCAGATACGCAGTATTTT. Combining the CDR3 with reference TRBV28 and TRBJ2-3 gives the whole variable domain DVKVTQSSRYLVKRTGEKVFLECVQDMDHENMFWYRQDPGLGLRLIYFSYDVKMKEKGDIPEGYSVSREKKERFSLILESASTNQTSMYLCASSSSGGLADTQYFGPGTRLTVL.